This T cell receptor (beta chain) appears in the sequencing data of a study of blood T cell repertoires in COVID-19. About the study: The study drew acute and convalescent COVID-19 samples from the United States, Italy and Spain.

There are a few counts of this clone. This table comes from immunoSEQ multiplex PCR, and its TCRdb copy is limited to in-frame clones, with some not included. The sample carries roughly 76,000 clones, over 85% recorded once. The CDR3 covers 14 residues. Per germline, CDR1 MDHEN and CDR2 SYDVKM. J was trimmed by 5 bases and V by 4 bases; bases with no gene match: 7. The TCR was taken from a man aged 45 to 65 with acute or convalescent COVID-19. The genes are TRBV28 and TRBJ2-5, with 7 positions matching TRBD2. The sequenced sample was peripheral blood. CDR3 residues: CASSSAGRVETQYF. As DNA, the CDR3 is TGTGCCAGCAGTTCCGCAGGGAGGGTCGAGACCCAGTACTTC.